This TCR beta chain derives from a study of beta chain features in type 1 diabetes. Overall study findings and caveats: The question of HLA type influencing TCRB rearrangement was one that remained unresolved here.

Expressed TCRB transcripts were sequenced, since all the RNA that had been isolated was reverse transcribed. Repertoires were generated with immunoSEQ multiplex PCR, while TCRdb's copy carries only in-frame clones and drops some. The sample yields about 240,000 clones, roughly 30% seen once. This clone was seen a few times. Its antigen is not known. The CDR3 runs to 16 residues. CDR1 and CDR2 (germline): SGHTA, FQGNSA. V lost 1 base and J 0 bases, leaving 10 bases between the germline ends. The chain recombines TRBV7-2 with TRBJ2-1, with D hard to call. This clonotype was obtained from a man aged 30-40 years in good health. Sequenced input: central memory CD4+ T cells from blood. In DNA form, the CDR3 reads TGTGCCAGCAGCTTAGTGGGCAGGAACTCCTACAATGAGCAGTTCTTC. Translated: CASSLVGRNSYNEQFF. The full variable domain, completed using reference TRBV7-2 and TRBJ2-1, is GAGVSQSPSNKVTEKGKDVELRCDPISGHTALYWYRQSLGQGLEFLIYFQGNSAPDKSGLPSDRFSAERTGGSVSTLTIQRTQQEDSAVYLCASSLVGRNSYNEQFFGPGTRLTVL.